The source of this T cell receptor (beta chain) is a study of radiotherapy plus CTLA-4 blockade in lung cancer. The germline V gene encodes CDR1 PRHDT and CDR2 FYEKMQ (reference sequence). The CDR3 runs to 12 residues. V shed 3 bases and J shed 9 bases, with 9 bases lying between them. Produced via immunoSEQ multiplex PCR; TCRdb's table is partial and in-frame only. The table lists over 100,000 clones, 70% to 90% of them singletons. The table lists this clone with a count of one. The source material was peripheral blood, sampled from a patient treated with radiotherapy plus ipilimumab. The gene calls are TRBV13 and TRBJ2-1, with D possibly matching TRBD2 (6 bases). This receptor was identified in a human donor with non-small cell lung cancer that progressed on radiotherapy plus ipilimumab. The CDR3 protein is CASSLRRVEQFF. The CDR3 bases are TGTGCCAGCAGCTTGCGGAGGGTTGAGCAGTTCTTC.